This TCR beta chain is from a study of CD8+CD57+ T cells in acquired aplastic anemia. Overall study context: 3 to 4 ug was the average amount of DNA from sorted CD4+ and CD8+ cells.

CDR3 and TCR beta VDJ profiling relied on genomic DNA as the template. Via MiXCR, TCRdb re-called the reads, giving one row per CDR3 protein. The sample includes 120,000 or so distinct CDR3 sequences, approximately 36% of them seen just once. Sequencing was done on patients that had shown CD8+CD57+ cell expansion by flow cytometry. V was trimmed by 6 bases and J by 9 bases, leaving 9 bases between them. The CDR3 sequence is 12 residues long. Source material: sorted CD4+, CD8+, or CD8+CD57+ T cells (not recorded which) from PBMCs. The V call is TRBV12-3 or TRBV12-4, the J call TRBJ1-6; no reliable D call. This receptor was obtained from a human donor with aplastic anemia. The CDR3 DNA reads TGTGCCAGCAGGGTGGGGAGTTCACCCCTCCACTTT. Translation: CASRVGSSPLHF.